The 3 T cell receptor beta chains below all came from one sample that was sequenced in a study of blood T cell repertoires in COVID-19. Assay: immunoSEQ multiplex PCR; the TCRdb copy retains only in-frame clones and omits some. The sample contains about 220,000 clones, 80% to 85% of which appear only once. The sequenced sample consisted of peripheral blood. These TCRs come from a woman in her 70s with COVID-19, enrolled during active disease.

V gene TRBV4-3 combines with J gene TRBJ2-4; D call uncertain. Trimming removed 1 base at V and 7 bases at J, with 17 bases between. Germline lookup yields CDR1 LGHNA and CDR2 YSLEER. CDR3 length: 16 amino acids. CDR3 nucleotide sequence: TGCGCCAGCAGCCAAGTTTATGGCGGTGCAGTGAACATTCAGTACTTC. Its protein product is CASSQVYGGAVNIQYF.

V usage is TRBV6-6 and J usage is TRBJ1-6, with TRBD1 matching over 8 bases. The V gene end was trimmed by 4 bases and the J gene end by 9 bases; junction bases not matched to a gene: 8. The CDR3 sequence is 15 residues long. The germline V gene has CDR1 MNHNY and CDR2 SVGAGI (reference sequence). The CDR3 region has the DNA TGTGCCAGCAGTTTGCAGGGGGCGATTGGTTCACCCCTCCACTTT. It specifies CASSLQGAIGSPLHF.

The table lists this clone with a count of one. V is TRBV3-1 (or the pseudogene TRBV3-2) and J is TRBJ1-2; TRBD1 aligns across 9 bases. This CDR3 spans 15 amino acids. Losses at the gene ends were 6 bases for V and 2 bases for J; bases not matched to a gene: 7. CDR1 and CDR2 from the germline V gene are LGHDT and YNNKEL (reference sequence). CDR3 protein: CASRRTGQGNYGYTF. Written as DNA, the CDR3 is TGTGCCAGCAGGCGAACGGGACAGGGCAACTATGGCTACACCTTC.